This TCR beta chain was found in a study of CD8 T cells in ankylosing spondylitis. General study findings and limits: Reportedly, significant enrichment of disease-linked clones occurred in matched ankylosing spondylitis synovial fluid. For ankylosing spondylitis blood, a TCR beta motif of under 10 highly homologous variants appeared characteristic.

This clonotype came up a few times. No antigen is known for it. Scientists made TCR beta libraries using quantitative 5'-RACE with molecular barcodes. From the 5' RACE reads, TCRdb called clonotypes with MiXCR, one entry per CDR3 protein. The sample has a few hundred thousand distinct CDR3 sequences, around a tenth seen once. Germline CDR1 is KGHSH and CDR2 is LQKENI. V lost 3 bases and J 4 bases, leaving 10 bases between the germline ends. This CDR3 spans 14 amino acids. The rearrangement uses TRBV18 and TRBJ1-5; no definite D call. The TCR originated in a male donor with ankylosing spondylitis or in good health (not recorded which). The specimen sequenced was blood, either unsorted or a sorted T cell fraction (not recorded which). In DNA, the CDR3 is TGTGCCAGCTCACCCGGCAGACTTAATCAGCCCCAGCATTTT. It translates to CASSPGRLNQPQHF. Full variable domain (outside the CDR3, taken from reference TRBV18 and TRBJ1-5): NAGVMQNPRHLVRRRGQEARLRCSPMKGHSHVYWYRQLPEEGLKFMVYLQKENIIDESGMPKERFSAEFPKEGPSILRIQQVVRGDSAAYFCASSPGRLNQPQHFGDGTRLSIL.